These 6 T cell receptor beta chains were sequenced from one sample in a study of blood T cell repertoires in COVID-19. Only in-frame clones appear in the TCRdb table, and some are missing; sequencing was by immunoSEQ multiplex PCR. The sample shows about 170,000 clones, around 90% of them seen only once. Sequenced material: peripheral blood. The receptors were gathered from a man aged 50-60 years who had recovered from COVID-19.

As DNA, the CDR3 is TGTGCCAGCAGCTCCTGGACAGGGGGGTTACTGATGAACACTGAAGCTTTCTTT. This encodes CASSSWTGGLLMNTEAFF. The rearrangement joins TRBV7-3 to TRBJ1-1, with TRBD1 identical over 10 bases. The CDR3 is made up of 18 amino acids. Looked up from germline, CDR1 is SGHTA and CDR2 is FQGTGA. V was pared by 4 bases and J by 0 bases, with 11 bases of the junction left unmatched.

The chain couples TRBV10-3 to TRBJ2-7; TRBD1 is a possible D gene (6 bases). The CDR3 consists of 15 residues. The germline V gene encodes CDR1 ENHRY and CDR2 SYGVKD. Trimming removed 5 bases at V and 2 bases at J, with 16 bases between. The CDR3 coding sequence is TGTGCCATCAGTATGGACAGCCGTGGAACCTACGAGCAGTACTTC. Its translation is CAISMDSRGTYEQYF.

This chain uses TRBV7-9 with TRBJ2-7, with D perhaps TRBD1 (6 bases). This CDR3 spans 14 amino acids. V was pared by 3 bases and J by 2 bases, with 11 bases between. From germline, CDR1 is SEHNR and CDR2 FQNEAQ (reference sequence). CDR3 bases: TGTGCCAGCAGCTTGATAGGGGGAACCTACGAGCAGTACTTC. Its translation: CASSLIGGTYEQYF.

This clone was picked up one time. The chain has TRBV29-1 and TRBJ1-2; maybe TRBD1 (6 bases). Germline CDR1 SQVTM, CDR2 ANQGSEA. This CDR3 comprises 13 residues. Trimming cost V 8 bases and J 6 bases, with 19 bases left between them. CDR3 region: CSTYRGGADGYTF. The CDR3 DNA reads TGCAGCACTTACCGCGGGGGCGCCGATGGCTACACCTTC.

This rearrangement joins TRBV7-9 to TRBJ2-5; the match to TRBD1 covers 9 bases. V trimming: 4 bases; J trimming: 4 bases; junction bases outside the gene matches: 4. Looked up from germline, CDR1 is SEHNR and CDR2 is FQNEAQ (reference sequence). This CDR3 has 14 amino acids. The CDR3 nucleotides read TGTGCCAGCAGCTCCGGGACAGGGAGAGAGACCCAGTACTTC. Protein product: CASSSGTGRETQYF.

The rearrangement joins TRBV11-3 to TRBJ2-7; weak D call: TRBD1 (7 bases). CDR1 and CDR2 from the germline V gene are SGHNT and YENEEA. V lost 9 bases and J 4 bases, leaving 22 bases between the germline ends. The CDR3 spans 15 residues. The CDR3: CARRNQGGLEYEQYF. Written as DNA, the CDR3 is TGTGCCAGGAGAAATCAGGGGGGATTGGAGTACGAGCAGTACTTC.